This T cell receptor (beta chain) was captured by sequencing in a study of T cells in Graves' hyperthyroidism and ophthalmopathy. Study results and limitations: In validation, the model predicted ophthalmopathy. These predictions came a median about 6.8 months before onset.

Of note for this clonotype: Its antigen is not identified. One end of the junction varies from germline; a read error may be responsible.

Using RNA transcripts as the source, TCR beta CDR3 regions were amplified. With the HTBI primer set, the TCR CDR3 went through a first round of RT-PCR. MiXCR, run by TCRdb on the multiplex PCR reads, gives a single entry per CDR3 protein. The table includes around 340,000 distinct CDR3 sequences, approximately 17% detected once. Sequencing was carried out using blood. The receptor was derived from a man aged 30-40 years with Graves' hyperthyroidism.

This chain's CDR3 is CASSDRVFYNSPRHF. CDR3 in DNA: TGTGCCAGCAGCGACAGGGTTTTCTATAATTCACCCCGCCACTTT. The rearrangement links TRBV7-9 to TRBJ1-6; TRBD1 agrees at 7 bases. Looked up from germline, CDR1 is SEHNR and CDR2 is FQNEAQ (reference sequence). The CDR3 runs 15 residues.